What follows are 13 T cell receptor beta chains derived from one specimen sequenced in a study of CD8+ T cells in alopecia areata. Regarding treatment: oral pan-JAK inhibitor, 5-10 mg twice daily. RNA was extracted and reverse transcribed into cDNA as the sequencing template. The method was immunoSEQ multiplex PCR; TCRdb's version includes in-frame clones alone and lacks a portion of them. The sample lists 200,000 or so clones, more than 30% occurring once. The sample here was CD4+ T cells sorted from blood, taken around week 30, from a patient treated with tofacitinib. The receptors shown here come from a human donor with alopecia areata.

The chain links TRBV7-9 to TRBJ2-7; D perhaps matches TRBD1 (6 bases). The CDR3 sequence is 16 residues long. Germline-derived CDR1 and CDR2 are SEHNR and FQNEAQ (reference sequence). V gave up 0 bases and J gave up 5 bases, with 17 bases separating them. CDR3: CASSLAGGSGVHEQYF. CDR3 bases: TGTGCCAGCAGCTTAGCGGGTGGGTCAGGGGTCCACGAGCAGTACTTC. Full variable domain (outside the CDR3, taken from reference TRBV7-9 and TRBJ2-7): DTGVSQNPRHKITKRGQNVTFRCDPISEHNRLYWYRQTLGQGPEFLTYFQNEAQLEKSRLLSDRFSAERPKGSFSTLEIQRTEQGDSAMYLCASSLAGGSGVHEQYFGPGTRLTVT.

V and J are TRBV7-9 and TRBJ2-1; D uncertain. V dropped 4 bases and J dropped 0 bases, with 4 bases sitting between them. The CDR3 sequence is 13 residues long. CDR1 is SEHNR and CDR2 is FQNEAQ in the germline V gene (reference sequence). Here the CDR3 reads CASSYVSYNEQFF. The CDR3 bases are TGTGCCAGCAGCTACGTCTCCTACAATGAGCAGTTCTTC.

In DNA, the CDR3 is TGTGCCACATCGAGGGGCGGGAGCTACGAGCAGTACTTC. Residues: CATSRGGSYEQYF. The genes are TRBV19 and TRBJ2-7, with 7 positions matching TRBD2. The CDR3 loop spans 13 amino acids. Germline trimming cut 10 bases from V and 3 bases from J; bases unmatched to any gene: 9. CDR1 and CDR2 from the germline V gene are LNHDA and SQIVND (reference sequence).

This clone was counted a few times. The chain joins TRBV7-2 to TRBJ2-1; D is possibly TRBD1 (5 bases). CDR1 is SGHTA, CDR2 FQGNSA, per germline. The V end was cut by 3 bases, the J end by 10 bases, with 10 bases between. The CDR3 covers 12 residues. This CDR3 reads CASSLRQGEQFF. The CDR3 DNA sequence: TGTGCCAGCAGCTTGCGGCAGGGCGAGCAGTTCTTC.

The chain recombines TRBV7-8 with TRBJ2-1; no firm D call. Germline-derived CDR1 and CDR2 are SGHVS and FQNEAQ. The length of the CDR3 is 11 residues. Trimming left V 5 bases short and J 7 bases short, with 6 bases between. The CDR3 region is CASSTYNEQFF. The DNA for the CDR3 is TGTGCCAGCAGCACATATAATGAGCAGTTCTTC.

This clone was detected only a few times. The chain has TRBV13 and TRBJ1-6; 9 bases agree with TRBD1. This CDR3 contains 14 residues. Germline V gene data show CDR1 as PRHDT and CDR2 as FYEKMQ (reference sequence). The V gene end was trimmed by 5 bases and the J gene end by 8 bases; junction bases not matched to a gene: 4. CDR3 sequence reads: CASSLQGADSPLHF. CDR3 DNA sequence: TGTGCCAGCAGCCTACAGGGGGCCGATTCACCCCTCCACTTT.

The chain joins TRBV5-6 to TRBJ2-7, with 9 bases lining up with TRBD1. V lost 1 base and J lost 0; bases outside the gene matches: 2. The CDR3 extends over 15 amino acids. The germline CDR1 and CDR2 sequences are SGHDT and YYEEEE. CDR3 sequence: CASSLRDRDSYEQYF. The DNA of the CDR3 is TGTGCCAGCAGCTTGCGGGACAGGGACTCCTACGAGCAGTACTTC.

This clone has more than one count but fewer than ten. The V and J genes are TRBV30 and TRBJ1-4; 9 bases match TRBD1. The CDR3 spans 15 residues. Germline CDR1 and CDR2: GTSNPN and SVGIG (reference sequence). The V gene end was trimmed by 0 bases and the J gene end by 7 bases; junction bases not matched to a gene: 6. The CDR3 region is CAWSVQGAIGEKLFF. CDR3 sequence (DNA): TGTGCCTGGAGTGTACAGGGGGCGATAGGTGAAAAACTGTTTTTT.

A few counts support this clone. The CDR3 region is CASSQTSGRETQYF. The CDR3 DNA follows: TGTGCCAGCAGCCAGACTAGCGGGAGGGAGACCCAGTACTTC. The rearrangement joins TRBV7-2 to TRBJ2-5; TRBD2 matches at 13 bases. Germline trimming cut 5 bases from V and 5 bases from J; bases unmatched to any gene: 2. This CDR3 comprises 14 residues. Germline values: CDR1 SGHTA, CDR2 FQGNSA.

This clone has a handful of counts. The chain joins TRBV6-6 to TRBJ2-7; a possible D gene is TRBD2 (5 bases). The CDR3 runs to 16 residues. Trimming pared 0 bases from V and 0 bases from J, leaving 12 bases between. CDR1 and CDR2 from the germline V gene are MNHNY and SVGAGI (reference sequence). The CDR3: CASSYSNSRDSYEQYF. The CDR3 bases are TGTGCCAGCAGTTACTCGAATTCTCGGGACTCCTACGAGCAGTACTTC.

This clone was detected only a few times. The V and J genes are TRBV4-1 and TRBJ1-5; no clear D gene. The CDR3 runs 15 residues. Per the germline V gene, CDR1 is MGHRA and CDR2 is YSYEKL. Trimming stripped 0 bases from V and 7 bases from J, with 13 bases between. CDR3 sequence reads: CASSQDGTSSQPQHF. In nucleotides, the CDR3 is TGCGCCAGCAGCCAAGATGGTACTTCCAGCCAGCCCCAGCATTTT.

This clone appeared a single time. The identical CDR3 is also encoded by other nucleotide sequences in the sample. CDR3 loop: CASSYRGQGTYEQYF. CDR3 DNA: TGTGCCAGCAGTTACCGGGGACAGGGCACCTACGAGCAGTACTTC. The rearrangement joins TRBV6-5 to TRBJ2-7; TRBD1 aligns across 9 bases. CDR3 length equals 15 residues. V was clipped by 2 bases and J by 2 bases; unmatched bases: 4. CDR1 is MNHEY and CDR2 is SVGAGI in the germline V gene.

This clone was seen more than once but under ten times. CDR3: CAVLRQGVDQPQHF. In DNA, the CDR3 is TGTGCCGTACTGAGACAGGGGGTCGATCAGCCCCAGCATTTT. The V and J genes are TRBV30 and TRBJ1-5; the match to TRBD1 covers 9 bases. The CDR3 contains 14 residues. Unmatched junction bases numbered 10, after V lost 8 bases and J lost 5 bases. Germline CDR1 reads GTSNPN; CDR2 reads SVGIG (reference sequence). The full variable domain, its missing parts supplied by reference TRBV30 and TRBJ1-5, is SQTIHQWPATLVQPVGSPLSLECTVEGTSNPNLYWYRQAAGRGLQLLFYSVGIGQISSEVPQNLSASRPQDRQFILSSKKLLLSDSGFYLCAVLRQGVDQPQHFGDGTRLSIL.